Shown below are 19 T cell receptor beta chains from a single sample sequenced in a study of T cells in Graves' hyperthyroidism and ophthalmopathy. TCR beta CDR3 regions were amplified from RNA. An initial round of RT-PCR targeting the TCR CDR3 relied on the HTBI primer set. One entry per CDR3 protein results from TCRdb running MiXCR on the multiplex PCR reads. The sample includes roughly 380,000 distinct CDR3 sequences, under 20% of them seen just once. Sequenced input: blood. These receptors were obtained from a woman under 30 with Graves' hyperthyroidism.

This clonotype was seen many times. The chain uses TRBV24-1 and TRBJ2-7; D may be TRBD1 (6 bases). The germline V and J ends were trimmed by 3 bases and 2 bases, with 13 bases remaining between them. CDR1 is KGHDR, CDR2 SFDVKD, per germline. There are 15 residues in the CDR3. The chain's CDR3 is CATSDGDGQTYEQYF. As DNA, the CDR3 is TGTGCCACCAGTGATGGCGACGGACAGACCTACGAGCAGTACTTC.

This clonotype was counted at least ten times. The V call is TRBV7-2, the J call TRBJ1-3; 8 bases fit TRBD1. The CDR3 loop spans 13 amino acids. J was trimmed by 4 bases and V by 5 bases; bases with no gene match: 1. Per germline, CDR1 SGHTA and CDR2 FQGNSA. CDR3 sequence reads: CASSRTGGNTIYF. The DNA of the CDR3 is TGTGCCAGCAGCAGGACAGGGGGAAACACCATATATTTT.

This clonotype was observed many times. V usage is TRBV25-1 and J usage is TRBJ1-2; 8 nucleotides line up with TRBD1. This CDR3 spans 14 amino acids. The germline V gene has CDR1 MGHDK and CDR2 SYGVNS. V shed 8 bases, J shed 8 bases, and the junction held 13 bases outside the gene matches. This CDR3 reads CASLEGQGREGYTF. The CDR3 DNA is TGTGCCAGCCTTGAAGGACAGGGAAGGGAGGGCTACACCTTC.

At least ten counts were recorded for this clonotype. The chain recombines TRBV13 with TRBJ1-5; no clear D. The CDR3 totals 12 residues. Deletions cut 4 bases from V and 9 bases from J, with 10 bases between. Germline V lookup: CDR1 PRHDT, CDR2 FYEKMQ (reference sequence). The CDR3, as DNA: TGTGCCAGCAGCTCCACCCCGGGGCCCCAGCATTTT. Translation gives CASSSTPGPQHF. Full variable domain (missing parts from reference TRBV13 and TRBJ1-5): AAGVIQSPRHLIKEKRETATLKCYPIPRHDTVYWYQQGPGQDPQFLISFYEKMQSDKGSIPDRFSAQQFSDYHSELNMSSLELGDSALYFCASSSTPGPQHFGDGTRLSIL.

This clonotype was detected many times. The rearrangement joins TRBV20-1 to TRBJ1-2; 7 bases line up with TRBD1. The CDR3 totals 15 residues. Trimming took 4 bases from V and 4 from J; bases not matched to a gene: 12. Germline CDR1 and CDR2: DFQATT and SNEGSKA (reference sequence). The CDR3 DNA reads TGCAGTGCTATTAAGACAGGGACCTCTTCCTATGGCTACACCTTC. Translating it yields CSAIKTGTSSYGYTF.

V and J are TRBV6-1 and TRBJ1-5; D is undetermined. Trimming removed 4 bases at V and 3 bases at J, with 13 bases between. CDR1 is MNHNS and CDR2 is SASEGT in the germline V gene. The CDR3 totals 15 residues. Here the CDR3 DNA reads TGTGCCAGCAGTGCTGAGGTATTCAACAATCAGCCCCAGCATTTT. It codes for CASSAEVFNNQPQHF.

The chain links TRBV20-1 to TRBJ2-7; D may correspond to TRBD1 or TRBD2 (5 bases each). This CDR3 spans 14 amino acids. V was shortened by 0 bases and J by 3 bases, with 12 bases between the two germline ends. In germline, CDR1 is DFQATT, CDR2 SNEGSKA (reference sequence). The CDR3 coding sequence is TGCAGTGCTAGAGAGGGGATTGGGGGCTACGAGCAGTACTTC. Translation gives CSAREGIGGYEQYF.

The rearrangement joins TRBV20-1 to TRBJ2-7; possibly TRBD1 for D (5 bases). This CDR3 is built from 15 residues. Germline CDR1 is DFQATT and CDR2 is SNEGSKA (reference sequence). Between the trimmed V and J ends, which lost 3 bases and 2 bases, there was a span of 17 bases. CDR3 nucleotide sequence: TGCAGTGCTAGGGATCTTGCAGGGTTGCCCTACGAGCAGTACTTC. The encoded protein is CSARDLAGLPYEQYF.

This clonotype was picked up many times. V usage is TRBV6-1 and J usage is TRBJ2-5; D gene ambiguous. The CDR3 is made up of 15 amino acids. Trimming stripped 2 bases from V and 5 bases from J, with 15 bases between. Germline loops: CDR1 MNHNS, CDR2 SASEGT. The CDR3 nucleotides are TGTGCCAGCAGTGAAATGGGCGGTAAGGTTGAGACCCAGTACTTC. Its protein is CASSEMGGKVETQYF.

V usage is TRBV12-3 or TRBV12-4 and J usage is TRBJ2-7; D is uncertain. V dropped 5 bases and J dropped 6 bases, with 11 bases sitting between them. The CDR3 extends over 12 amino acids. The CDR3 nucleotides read TGTGCCAGCAGTCTAGGCCCCGCCGAGCAGTACTTC. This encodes CASSLGPAEQYF.

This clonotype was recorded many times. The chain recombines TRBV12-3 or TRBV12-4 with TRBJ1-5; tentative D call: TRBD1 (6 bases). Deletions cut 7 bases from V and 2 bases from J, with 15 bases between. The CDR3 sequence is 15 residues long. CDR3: CASNTGGAGNQPQHF. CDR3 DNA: TGTGCCAGCAATACGGGGGGCGCCGGCAATCAGCCCCAGCATTTT.

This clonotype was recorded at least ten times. DNA for the CDR3: TGCAGTGCTAGTCCCATCGCAGAGACCCAGTACTTC. Protein product: CSASPIAETQYF. This chain connects TRBV20-1 to TRBJ2-5, with no clear D. Germline CDR1 DFQATT, CDR2 SNEGSKA (reference sequence). The CDR3 has 12 residues. V was trimmed by 3 bases and J by 4 bases, leaving 9 bases between them.

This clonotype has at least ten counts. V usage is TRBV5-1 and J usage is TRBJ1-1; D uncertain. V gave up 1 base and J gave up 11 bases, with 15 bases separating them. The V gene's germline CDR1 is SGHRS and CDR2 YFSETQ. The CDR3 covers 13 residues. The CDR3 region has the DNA TGCGCCAGCAGCTTGAGCTACCTCAGTGGGGCTTTCTTT. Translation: CASSLSYLSGAFF.

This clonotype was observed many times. CDR3 residues: CASSYGGANVLTF. DNA for the CDR3: TGTGCCAGCAGCTACGGAGGGGCCAACGTCCTGACTTTC. V is TRBV11-2 and J is TRBJ2-6; unclear D gene. Germline assignment: CDR1 SGHAT and CDR2 FQNNGV. The CDR3 extends over 13 amino acids. Trimming pared 4 bases from V and 4 bases from J, leaving 5 bases between.

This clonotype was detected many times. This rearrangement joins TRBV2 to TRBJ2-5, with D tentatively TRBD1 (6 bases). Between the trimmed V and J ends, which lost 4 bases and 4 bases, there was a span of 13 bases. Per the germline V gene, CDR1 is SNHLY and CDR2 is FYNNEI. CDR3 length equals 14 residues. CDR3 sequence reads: CASSVQGRGETQYF. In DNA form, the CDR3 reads TGTGCCAGCAGTGTCCAGGGGCGCGGAGAGACCCAGTACTTC.

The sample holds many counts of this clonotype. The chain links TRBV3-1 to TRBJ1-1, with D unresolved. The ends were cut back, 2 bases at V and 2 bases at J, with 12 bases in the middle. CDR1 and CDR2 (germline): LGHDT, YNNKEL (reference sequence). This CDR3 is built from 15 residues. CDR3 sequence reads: CASSQRLGGNTEAFF. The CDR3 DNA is TGTGCCAGCAGCCAAAGATTGGGAGGAAACACTGAAGCTTTCTTT.

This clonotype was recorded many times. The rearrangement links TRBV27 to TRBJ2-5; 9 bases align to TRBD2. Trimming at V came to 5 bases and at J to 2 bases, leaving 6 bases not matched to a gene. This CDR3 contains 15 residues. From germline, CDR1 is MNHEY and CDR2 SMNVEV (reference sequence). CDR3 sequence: CASSPRLAAQETQYF. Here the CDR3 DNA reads TGTGCCAGCAGTCCAAGACTAGCGGCACAAGAGACCCAGTACTTC.

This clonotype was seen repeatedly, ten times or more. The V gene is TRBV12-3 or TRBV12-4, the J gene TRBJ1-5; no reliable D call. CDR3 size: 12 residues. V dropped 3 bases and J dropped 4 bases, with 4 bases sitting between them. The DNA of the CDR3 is TGTGCCAGCAGTTTTGAAAATCAGCCCCAGCATTTT. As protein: CASSFENQPQHF.

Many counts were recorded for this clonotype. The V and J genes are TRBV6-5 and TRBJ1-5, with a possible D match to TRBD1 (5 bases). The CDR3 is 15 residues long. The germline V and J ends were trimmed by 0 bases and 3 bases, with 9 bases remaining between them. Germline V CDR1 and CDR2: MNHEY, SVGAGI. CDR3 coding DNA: TGTGCCAGCAGTTACTCCCAGGGATTCAATCAGCCCCAGCATTTT. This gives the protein CASSYSQGFNQPQHF.